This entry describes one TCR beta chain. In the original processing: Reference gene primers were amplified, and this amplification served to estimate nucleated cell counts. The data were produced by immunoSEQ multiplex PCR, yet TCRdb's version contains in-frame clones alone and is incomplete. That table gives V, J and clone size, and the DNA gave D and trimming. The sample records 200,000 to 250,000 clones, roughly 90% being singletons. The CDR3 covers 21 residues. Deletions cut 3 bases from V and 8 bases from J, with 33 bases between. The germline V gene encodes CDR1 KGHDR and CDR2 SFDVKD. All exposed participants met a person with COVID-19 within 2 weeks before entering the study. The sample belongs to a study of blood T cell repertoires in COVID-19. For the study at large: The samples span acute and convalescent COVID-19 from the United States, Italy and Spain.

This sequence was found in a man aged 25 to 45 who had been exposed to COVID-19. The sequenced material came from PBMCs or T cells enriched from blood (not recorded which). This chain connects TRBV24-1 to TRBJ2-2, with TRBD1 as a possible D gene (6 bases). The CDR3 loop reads CATSDPLTFPGHSWVFGELFF. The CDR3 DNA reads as TGTGCCACCAGTGATCCCCTGACCTTTCCGGGACACTCTTGGGTGTTTGGGGAGCTGTTTTTT.